A single sample is the source of the 30 T cell receptor beta chains below, sequenced in a study of long-term antiretroviral therapy in people with HIV. At the survey level, the v3.0 immunoSEQ assay was run. Measured with immunoSEQ multiplex PCR; TCRdb has only the in-frame clones, and not every one. The sample shows around 24,000 clones, about four fifths of them seen only once. The source was unsorted PBMCs, collected 0.4 years after starting antiretroviral therapy. The source of these receptors is a man between 45 and 60 years old with HIV.

The rearrangement uses TRBV11-2 and TRBJ2-3, with TRBD2 identical over 10 bases. After removal of 1 base from V and 3 bases from J, the junction contained 4 bases not matched to a gene. This CDR3 is 16 amino acids long. Per the germline V gene, CDR1 is SGHAT and CDR2 is FQNNGV. DNA for the CDR3: TGTGCCAGCAGCTTAGGTACAGCGGGGGGGACAGATACGCAGTATTTT. As protein: CASSLGTAGGTDTQYF.

This clone came up once. The chain joins TRBV7-9 to TRBJ2-7, with D perhaps given as TRBD1 or TRBD2 (5 bases each). The CDR3 totals 15 residues. Germline-derived CDR1 and CDR2 are SEHNR and FQNEAQ (reference sequence). Trimming removed 7 bases from V and 2 bases from J, with 18 bases in between. CDR3 residues: CASIKEGPTTYEQYF. As DNA, the CDR3 is TGTGCCAGCATCAAAGAGGGACCTACGACCTACGAGCAGTACTTC.

This clone was counted between two and nine times. The chain links TRBV5-4 to TRBJ2-7; D is possibly TRBD2 (5 bases). This CDR3 has 13 amino acids. V gave up 2 bases and J gave up 1 base, with 7 bases separating them. CDR1 is SGHNT, CDR2 YYREEE, per germline (reference sequence). The DNA of the CDR3 is TGTGCCAGCAGCTTCGGGGTATCCTACGAGCAGTACTTC. Its protein is CASSFGVSYEQYF.

The chain recombines TRBV18 with TRBJ1-4; D ambiguous. The CDR3 length is 14 residues. V was clipped by 5 bases and J by 7 bases, with 14 bases between them. The germline gives CDR1 KGHSH, CDR2 LQKENI. CDR3 in DNA: TGTGCCAGCTCATCCGACCAGTTGGTTGAAAAACTGTTTTTT. This sequence encodes CASSSDQLVEKLFF.

The chain joins TRBV30 to TRBJ1-5, with TRBD1 matching 7 bases. V lost 1 base to trimming and J lost 0 bases; unmatched junction nucleotides: 12. CDR3 length: 18 residues. CDR1 is GTSNPN, CDR2 SVGIG, per germline (reference sequence). CDR3 residues: CAWSGTPQGEYSNQPQHF. CDR3 DNA sequence: TGTGCCTGGAGTGGAACTCCCCAGGGGGAATATAGCAATCAGCCCCAGCATTTT.

V usage is TRBV13 and J usage is TRBJ1-2, with D tentatively TRBD1 (6 bases). Between the trimmed V and J ends, which lost 3 bases and 2 bases, there was a span of 13 bases. The CDR3 consists of 15 residues. Per the germline V gene, CDR1 is PRHDT and CDR2 is FYEKMQ (reference sequence). Here the CDR3 DNA reads TGTGCCAGCAGCTTGAGGACAGACCTCAACTATGGCTACACCTTC. This encodes CASSLRTDLNYGYTF.

This clone was picked up one time. The gene calls are TRBV5-6 and TRBJ1-1; D possibly corresponds to TRBD1 (5 bases). Trimming cost V 3 bases and J 4 bases, with 7 bases left between them. The CDR3 has 12 residues. The germline V gene encodes CDR1 SGHDT and CDR2 YYEEEE. CDR3 sequence: CASSWGGTEAFF. The CDR3 DNA sequence: TGTGCCAGCAGCTGGGGGGGCACTGAAGCTTTCTTT.

The gene calls are TRBV23-1 and TRBJ2-7, with 8 bases identical to TRBD1. TRBV23-1 is labeled an ORF, and its function is uncertain. V gave up 2 bases and J gave up 5 bases; unmatched junction bases: 14. The CDR3 length is 17 residues. CDR3 loop: CASSQVAGQGRGHEQYF. For the CDR3, the DNA is TGCGCCAGCAGTCAAGTAGCAGGACAGGGTAGGGGGCACGAGCAGTACTTC.

This chain connects TRBV4-3 to TRBJ1-1, with a possible D match to TRBD1 (5 bases). Trimming cost V 0 bases and J 5 bases, with 16 bases left between them. The germline V gene has CDR1 LGHNA and CDR2 YSLEER. The CDR3 has 16 amino acids. The CDR3 region has the DNA TGCGCCAGCAGCCAAGATGGTCGGGCAGGGAAGACTGAAGCTTTCTTT. Protein product: CASSQDGRAGKTEAFF.

CDR3 protein: CASSLMGNYGYTF. The CDR3 DNA reads TGTGCCAGCAGCTTAATGGGTAACTATGGCTACACCTTC. The chain recombines TRBV7-9 with TRBJ1-2; D call uncertain. Germline-derived CDR1 and CDR2 are SEHNR and FQNEAQ (reference sequence). This CDR3 is built from 13 residues. Between the trimmed V and J ends, which lost 2 bases and 1 base, there was a span of 5 bases.

This clone turned up a few times. The chain has TRBV30 and TRBJ1-2; tentative D call: TRBD1 (6 bases). V was shortened by 1 base and J by 6 bases, with 12 bases between the two germline ends. The germline V gene encodes CDR1 GTSNPN and CDR2 SVGIG (reference sequence). The CDR3 totals 13 residues. In DNA, the CDR3 is TGTGCCTGGAGTGGGGGGGGCCCGAATGGCTACACCTTC. This sequence encodes CAWSGGGPNGYTF.

V gene TRBV10-3 combines with J gene TRBJ1-4; no definite D call. The CDR3 is made up of 13 amino acids. Germline values: CDR1 ENHRY, CDR2 SYGVKD. Trimming took off 0 bases at V and 10 bases at J, with 9 bases between the two ends. The CDR3 protein is CAISESQEVKLFF. CDR3 coding DNA: TGTGCCATCAGTGAGTCGCAAGAGGTAAAACTGTTTTTT.

This chain links TRBV27 with TRBJ1-1; D possibly corresponds to TRBD1 (5 bases). CDR1 and CDR2 from the germline V gene are MNHEY and SMNVEV (reference sequence). The CDR3 extends over 13 amino acids. Trimming stripped 6 bases from V and 8 bases from J, with 16 bases between. The CDR3 DNA is TGTGCCAGCAGGCAAAAAGGGACGTCCGAAGCTTTCTTT. Translated: CASRQKGTSEAFF.

CDR3 region: CASSNSDYEQYF. In DNA, the CDR3 is TGTGCCAGCAGCAATAGCGACTACGAGCAGTACTTC. The V gene is TRBV21-1, the J gene TRBJ2-7; the D call in the table, TRBD2, was not verified against the DNA. TRBV21-1 is a listed pseudogene. CDR3 length: 12 amino acids.

This sequence joins TRBV5-4 and TRBJ2-1; 11 bases match TRBD2. The CDR3 totals 16 residues. The ends lost 4 bases at V and 3 bases at J; junction bases unmatched: 6. CDR1 is SGHNT and CDR2 is YYREEE in the germline V gene (reference sequence). This chain's CDR3 is CASSDLGLADYNEQFF. The CDR3 bases are TGTGCCAGCAGCGACCTGGGACTAGCGGACTACAATGAGCAGTTCTTC.

The chain recombines TRBV20-1 with TRBJ1-1, with unresolved D. V lost 5 bases and J 0 bases, leaving 4 bases between the germline ends. The CDR3 consists of 11 residues. CDR1 DFQATT and CDR2 SNEGSKA come from the germline V gene (reference sequence). The CDR3: CSAPMNTEAFF. CDR3 sequence (DNA): TGCAGTGCTCCAATGAACACTGAAGCTTTCTTT.

The V and J genes are TRBV7-3 and TRBJ2-7; D is ambiguous. The CDR3 totals 13 residues. V lost 2 bases, J lost 5 bases, and 10 bases lay in between. Germline lookup yields CDR1 SGHTA and CDR2 FQGTGA. This CDR3 is CASSLLGRDEQYF. CDR3 DNA sequence: TGTGCCAGCAGCTTATTAGGTCGCGACGAGCAGTACTTC.

This sequence joins TRBV5-4 and TRBJ2-1, with D tentatively TRBD1 or TRBD2 (7 bases each). The CDR3 contains 13 residues. Germline lookup yields CDR1 SGHNT and CDR2 YYREEE (reference sequence). The V end lost 2 bases, the J end lost 15 bases, and 18 bases lay between the germline ends. CDR3 nucleotides: TGTGCCAGCAGCTTCCCCCAGGGGGGGCCTAGGTTCTTC. Amino acids: CASSFPQGGPRFF.

The chain is built from TRBV13 and TRBJ1-6; D is possibly TRBD1 (5 bases). V was shortened by 4 bases and J by 3 bases, with 7 bases between the two germline ends. This CDR3 is built from 14 residues. The germline V gene has CDR1 PRHDT and CDR2 FYEKMQ (reference sequence). The CDR3 DNA reads TGTGCCAGCAGCTCGACAGACTATAATTCACCCCTCCACTTT. Translation gives CASSSTDYNSPLHF.

The chain employs TRBV18 and TRBJ1-1; possibly TRBD1 for D (5 bases). V gave up 3 bases and J gave up 6 bases, with 17 bases separating them. The germline V gene encodes CDR1 KGHSH and CDR2 LQKENI. This CDR3 region has 15 residues. CDR3 protein: CASSPPDGAYSEAFF. In DNA form, the CDR3 reads TGTGCCAGCTCACCGCCCGATGGGGCGTACTCTGAAGCTTTCTTT.

The chain links TRBV7-2 to TRBJ2-1; D unclear. Trimming cost V 0 bases and J 8 bases, with 8 bases left between them. CDR1 is SGHTA and CDR2 is FQGNSA in the germline V gene. The CDR3 is made up of 13 amino acids. This CDR3 is CASSLARIDEQFF. As DNA, the CDR3 is TGTGCCAGCAGCTTAGCCCGAATCGATGAGCAGTTCTTC.

The rearrangement joins TRBV6-5 to TRBJ2-7, with D possibly matching TRBD1 (5 bases). The ends were cut back, 5 bases at V and 5 bases at J, with 13 bases in the middle. Germline lookup yields CDR1 MNHEY and CDR2 SVGAGI. The CDR3 sequence is 13 residues long. As DNA, the CDR3 is TGTGCCAGCAGTCGCAGGGCTGGCGACGAGCAGTACTTC. Amino acids: CASSRRAGDEQYF.

The rearrangement links TRBV5-6 to TRBJ2-7; D call uncertain. Trimming removed 0 bases at V and 2 bases at J, with 3 bases between. Germline CDR1 and CDR2: SGHDT and YYEEEE. This CDR3 region has 12 residues. This chain's CDR3 is CASSLGAYEQYF. For the CDR3, the DNA is TGTGCCAGCAGCTTGGGGGCCTACGAGCAGTACTTC.

The rearrangement joins TRBV5-1 to TRBJ2-5; D not certain. Germline loops: CDR1 SGHRS, CDR2 YFSETQ. Trimming pared 0 bases from V and 1 base from J, leaving 7 bases between. CDR3 length: 14 amino acids. Written as DNA, the CDR3 is TGCGCCAGCAGCTTGGAGTACGGCCAAGAGACCCAGTACTTC. Amino acids: CASSLEYGQETQYF.

J is TRBJ1-2 and V is TRBV19, with 7 bases matching TRBD1. In germline, CDR1 is LNHDA, CDR2 SQIVND (reference sequence). This CDR3 comprises 16 residues. The V gene end was trimmed by 4 bases and the J gene end by 8 bases; junction bases not matched to a gene: 16. CDR3 sequence reads: CASSTNSQGGPGGYTF. The CDR3 nucleotides are TGTGCCAGTAGTACGAACTCTCAGGGGGGGCCTGGCGGCTACACCTTC.

The chain has TRBV5-1 and TRBJ1-4; D might be TRBD1 (6 bases). Trimming stripped 7 bases from V and 2 bases from J, with 15 bases between. CDR1 is SGHRS and CDR2 is YFSETQ in the germline V gene. This CDR3 comprises 15 residues. CDR3 in DNA: TGCGCCAGCGGCAGGGGAGACAGCACTAATGAAAAACTGTTTTTT. Its protein is CASGRGDSTNEKLFF.

This clone was detected only a few times. V is TRBV9 and J is TRBJ1-6; 8 bases map to TRBD1. This CDR3 is built from 15 residues. V lost 3 bases, J lost 7 bases, and 6 bases stayed unmatched. Germline assignment: CDR1 SGDLS and CDR2 YYNGEE. The CDR3 DNA follows: TGTGCCAGCAGCGAGAGGACAGGGTTCAATTCACCCCTCCACTTT. It specifies CASSERTGFNSPLHF.

The chain joins TRBV29-1 to TRBJ2-5; perhaps TRBD2 as D (6 bases). Per the germline V gene, CDR1 is SQVTM and CDR2 is ANQGSEA. CDR3 length: 15 residues. The ends were cut back, 4 bases at V and 4 bases at J, with 19 bases in the middle. CDR3 nucleotide sequence: TGCAGCGTTGCCCGATTGATGGGACTTGCAGAGACCCAGTACTTC. Its protein is CSVARLMGLAETQYF.

This clone was detected once. The rearrangement links TRBV7-8 to TRBJ2-7, with 10 bases that match TRBD1. Germline CDR1 and CDR2: SGHVS and FQNEAQ. There are 16 residues in the CDR3. With 1 base clipped from V and 3 bases from J, the junction kept 6 bases outside the gene matches. DNA for the CDR3: TGTGCCAGCAGCTTAGAGTCCTGGACAGGGGGCTACGAGCAGTACTTC. This encodes CASSLESWTGGYEQYF.

The chain employs TRBV4-1 and TRBJ2-1; D may be TRBD1 (6 bases). Germline assignment: CDR1 MGHRA and CDR2 YSYEKL. This CDR3 region has 19 residues. The V and J ends lost 1 base and 0 bases respectively, with 19 bases between them. The CDR3 DNA follows: TGCGCCAGCAGCCAAGTGGGTTTGGGACACCTGACCTCCTACAATGAGCAGTTCTTC. Amino acid sequence: CASSQVGLGHLTSYNEQFF.